A single sample gave rise to the 5 T cell receptor beta chains below, sequenced in a study of blood T cell repertoires in COVID-19. Clones were read by immunoSEQ multiplex PCR, and TCRdb kept only the in-frame ones, dropping some. Of around 88,000 clones listed, roughly 90% are singletons. The sequencing sample was made of peripheral blood. The receptors here all came from a woman older than 75 with acute or convalescent COVID-19.

This chain links TRBV30 with TRBJ2-5; 15 bases agree with TRBD2. This CDR3 is built from 17 residues. The junction had 9 bases not matched to a gene; V was cut back by 4 bases and J by 3 bases. Germline V lookup: CDR1 GTSNPN, CDR2 SVGIG (reference sequence). The CDR3 DNA reads TGTGCCTGGATGGGGACTAGCGGGGGGCCACACGAAGAGACCCAGTACTTC. Translated: CAWMGTSGGPHEETQYF.

In nucleotides, the CDR3 is TGTGCCAGCAGTTATGGGGGCCCAGGCCCGAACACTGAAGCTTTCTTT. Its translation: CASSYGGPGPNTEAFF. This chain links TRBV6-5 with TRBJ1-1, with D possibly TRBD1 on 6 matching bases. Germline assignment: CDR1 MNHEY and CDR2 SVGAGI. Trimming stripped 3 bases from V and 1 base from J, with 15 bases between. The CDR3 is made up of 16 amino acids.

This clone was counted a few times. The V and J genes are TRBV2 and TRBJ1-2; D ambiguous. From germline, CDR1 is SNHLY and CDR2 FYNNEI. This CDR3 region has 15 residues. The V gene lost 0 bases and the J gene lost 0 bases, with 8 bases spanning the gap. The DNA of the CDR3 is TGTGCCAGCAGTGAAGCGATGGGAGCTAACTATGGCTACACCTTC. The encoded protein is CASSEAMGANYGYTF.

This clone came up once. This chain links TRBV18 with TRBJ2-5, with 9 bases that match TRBD1. V dropped 5 bases and J dropped 1; count of bases not matched to a gene: 11. Per germline, CDR1 KGHSH and CDR2 LQKENI. The CDR3 length is 17 residues. The CDR3 here is CASSGTGQGLSQETQYF. CDR3 nucleotides: TGTGCCAGCTCAGGAACGGGACAGGGTTTAAGCCAAGAGACCCAGTACTTC.

The rearrangement joins TRBV19 to TRBJ1-5; 8 bases are a match to TRBD1. The CDR3 consists of 15 residues. V shed 5 bases and J 5 bases; nucleotides not matched to a gene: 8. Germline CDR1 and CDR2: LNHDA and SQIVND (reference sequence). CDR3: CASSRWDRSHQPQHF. The CDR3 nucleotides read TGTGCCAGTAGTCGCTGGGACAGGTCGCATCAGCCCCAGCATTTT.